The 22 T cell receptor beta chains in this list originate from one sample, sequenced in a study of CD8 T cells in ankylosing spondylitis. What these receptors recognize is not known. TCRdb independently ran MiXCR on the 5' RACE reads; one entry per CDR3 protein. The sample has roughly 450,000 distinct CDR3 sequences; roughly 25% are singletons. General study results and limits: Within ankylosing spondylitis blood, a TCR beta motif made up of seven or eight highly homologous variants appeared to be characteristic.

Material for sequencing was blood, either unsorted or a sorted T cell fraction (not recorded which). These receptors originate from a male donor with ankylosing spondylitis.

The rearrangement joins TRBV5-1 to TRBJ2-1; no reliable D call. The CDR3 runs 14 residues. Germline V gene lookup returns CDR1 SGHRS and CDR2 YFSETQ. V lost 3 bases, J lost 7 bases, and 14 bases lay in between. The CDR3 DNA follows: TGCGCCAGCAGCTCCGACCAGCCCGGGAATGAGCAGTTCTTC. Its protein product is CASSSDQPGNEQFF.

J is TRBJ2-1 and V is TRBV7-9, with a tentative D call TRBD1 (6 bases). V was pared by 2 bases and J by 4 bases, with 12 bases between. This CDR3 has 15 residues. CDR1 is SEHNR and CDR2 is FQNEAQ in the germline V gene (reference sequence). CDR3 protein: CASSLWQGSYNEQFF. Written as DNA, the CDR3 is TGTGCCAGCAGCTTATGGCAGGGGTCATACAATGAGCAGTTCTTC.

J is TRBJ2-7 and V is TRBV20-1, with TRBD2 matching 11 bases. V trimming: 2 bases; J trimming: 2 bases; junction bases outside the gene matches: 2. CDR1 and CDR2 (germline): DFQATT, SNEGSKA (reference sequence). This CDR3 is built from 14 residues. CDR3 nucleotides: TGCAGTGCTAGATTGACTAGCGGGACCTACGAGCAGTACTTC. Amino acids: CSARLTSGTYEQYF.

The genes are TRBV24-1 and TRBJ2-2, with TRBD2 identical over 13 bases. Germline V gene sequence: CDR1 KGHDR, CDR2 SFDVKD. The CDR3 contains 16 residues. V gave up 7 bases and J gave up 5 bases; unmatched junction bases: 6. This CDR3 is CATRLGLAGETGELFF. CDR3 in DNA: TGTGCCACCAGACTAGGACTAGCGGGAGAGACCGGGGAGCTGTTTTTT.

This CDR3 is CASSLQGVPDTQYF. CDR3 nucleotide sequence: TGCGCCAGCAGCTTGCAGGGTGTACCAGATACGCAGTATTTT. V gene TRBV5-1 combines with J gene TRBJ2-3; tentative D call: TRBD1 (5 bases). Germline V gives CDR1 SGHRS, CDR2 YFSETQ. CDR3 length equals 14 residues. V gave up 1 base and J gave up 4 bases, with 10 bases separating them. The whole variable domain, remainder taken from reference TRBV5-1 and TRBJ2-3, is KAGVTQTPRYLIKTRGQQVTLSCSPISGHRSVSWYQQTPGQGLQFLFEYFSETQRNKGNFPGRFSGRQFSNSRSEMNVSTLELGDSALYLCASSLQGVPDTQYFGPGTRLTVL.

In its sample, this clonotype was seen a few times. The rearrangement links TRBV24-1 to TRBJ2-5, with 8 bases that match TRBD2. Germline CDR1 KGHDR, CDR2 SFDVKD. V shed 3 bases and J 7 bases; nucleotides not matched to a gene: 9. This CDR3 has 15 amino acids. The CDR3 is CATSDRAGGVRTQYF. In nucleotides, the CDR3 is TGTGCCACCAGTGATCGCGCCGGGGGGGTGAGGACCCAGTACTTC.

This clonotype was observed a single time. CDR3 nucleotide sequence: TGTGCCAGCAGTTCCCCGGGACGCAATCAGCCCCAGCATTTT. Its translation is CASSSPGRNQPQHF. The chain carries TRBV27 and TRBJ1-5, with a possible D match to TRBD1 (5 bases). V was pared by 4 bases and J by 2 bases, with 9 bases between. Germline CDR1 is MNHEY and CDR2 is SMNVEV (reference sequence). The CDR3 spans 14 residues.

This chain links TRBV30 with TRBJ1-5; D gene unclear. V gave up 1 base and J gave up 1 base, with 5 bases separating them. This CDR3 region has 13 residues. Germline CDR1 GTSNPN, CDR2 SVGIG (reference sequence). The DNA for the CDR3 is TGTGCCTGGAGTGGAGGAAGCAATCAGCCCCAGCATTTT. Translating gives CAWSGGSNQPQHF.

This clonotype was detected only a few times. The chain joins TRBV25-1 to TRBJ2-2, with D possibly being TRBD2 (6 bases). This CDR3 has 16 amino acids. The V gene's germline CDR1 is MGHDK and CDR2 SYGVNS. The V end was cut by 1 base, the J end by 4 bases, with 13 bases between. DNA of the CDR3: TGTGCCAGCAGTGAATTAGTAGCGGAGGCCACCGGGGAGCTGTTTTTT. Amino acid sequence: CASSELVAEATGELFF.

The chain combines TRBV6-5 with TRBJ2-2; TRBD1 agrees at 7 bases. Per the germline V gene, CDR1 is MNHEY and CDR2 is SVGAGI. The V and J ends lost 7 bases and 2 bases, in that order; junction bases with no gene match: 4. The CDR3 is 14 amino acids. DNA for the CDR3: TGTGCCAGCAATTGGGACAGAAACACCGGGGAGCTGTTTTTT. Its protein product is CASNWDRNTGELFF.

This chain joins TRBV20-1 and TRBJ2-7; the match to TRBD1 covers 8 bases. V lost 5 bases, J lost 2 bases, and 11 bases stayed unmatched. Germline assignment: CDR1 DFQATT and CDR2 SNEGSKA (reference sequence). CDR3 length equals 15 residues. The CDR3 protein is CSAAEVAGGPYEQYF. The CDR3 DNA sequence: TGCAGTGCTGCGGAGGTGGCAGGGGGCCCCTACGAGCAGTACTTC.

This clonotype was recorded a few times. The rearrangement uses TRBV5-1 and TRBJ2-1; D ambiguous. CDR1 is SGHRS and CDR2 is YFSETQ in the germline V gene. The CDR3 has 13 residues. V gave up 2 bases and J gave up 9 bases, with 12 bases separating them. The CDR3 protein is CASSFARAGEQFF. In DNA, the CDR3 is TGCGCCAGCAGCTTTGCCCGGGCTGGTGAGCAGTTCTTC.

The J gene is TRBJ2-2, the V gene TRBV5-1, with D possibly matching TRBD2 (6 bases). V lost 0 bases to trimming and J lost 4 bases, with 13 bases between them. Looked up from germline, CDR1 is SGHRS and CDR2 is YFSETQ. This CDR3 region has 16 residues. CDR3 loop: CASSLAGGVGTGELFF. The CDR3 DNA reads TGCGCCAGCAGCTTGGCCGGAGGGGTCGGCACCGGGGAGCTGTTTTTT. Full variable domain (remainder filled in from reference TRBV5-1 and TRBJ2-2): KAGVTQTPRYLIKTRGQQVTLSCSPISGHRSVSWYQQTPGQGLQFLFEYFSETQRNKGNFPGRFSGRQFSNSRSEMNVSTLELGDSALYLCASSLAGGVGTGELFFGEGSRLTVL.

This clonotype was found a few times. The chain has TRBV3-1 and TRBJ1-5; D is unclear. Trimming stripped 4 bases from V and 1 base from J, with 8 bases between. The CDR3 extends over 14 amino acids. Germline lookup yields CDR1 LGHDT and CDR2 YNNKEL (reference sequence). CDR3 bases: TGTGCCAGCAGCCCTCTACTAAGCAATCAGCCCCAGCATTTT. This sequence encodes CASSPLLSNQPQHF.

This clonotype was seen many times. The chain links TRBV12-3 or TRBV12-4 to TRBJ2-7; 8 bases align to TRBD1. The CDR3 spans 13 residues. V trimming: 6 bases; J trimming: 3 bases; junction bases outside the gene matches: 4. For the CDR3, the DNA is TGTGCCAGCAGCAGAACAGGGGGCTACGAGCAGTACTTC. Translating it yields CASSRTGGYEQYF.

In DNA form, the CDR3 reads TGCGCCAGCAGTGACCGGACCAAGAGCTCTGGGGCCAACGTCCTGACTTTC. Translation gives CASSDRTKSSGANVLTF. V is TRBV10-2 and J is TRBJ2-6; D gene ambiguous. The ends were cut back, 3 bases at V and 0 bases at J, with 12 bases in the middle. The length of the CDR3 is 17 residues. Germline V gene data show CDR1 as WSHSY and CDR2 as SAAADI.

The V gene is TRBV10-2, the J gene TRBJ2-1, with 10 nucleotides matching TRBD2. Germline V gives CDR1 WSHSY, CDR2 SAAADI. V gave up 7 bases and J gave up 9 bases; unmatched junction bases: 12. The CDR3 is 15 residues long. CDR3 amino acids: CASTEGAGGPGEQFF. CDR3 coding DNA: TGCGCCAGCACTGAAGGAGCGGGAGGGCCGGGTGAGCAGTTCTTC.

This chain joins TRBV11-3 and TRBJ2-3; D is perhaps TRBD1 (5 bases). Trimming shortened V by 4 bases and J by 1 base, and 18 bases separated the two germline ends. In germline, CDR1 is SGHNT, CDR2 YENEEA. The CDR3 is made up of 17 amino acids. CDR3 coding DNA: TGTGCCAGCAGCTCTCTCGTCAGGGCTTGGGGCACAGATACGCAGTATTTT. Translated, it gives CASSSLVRAWGTDTQYF.

This clonotype was picked up a small number of times. The rearrangement links TRBV7-2 to TRBJ1-2, with 10 bases fitting TRBD1. The CDR3 contains 15 residues. The V gene end was trimmed by 2 bases and the J gene end by 8 bases; junction bases not matched to a gene: 8. Germline CDR1 SGHTA, CDR2 FQGNSA. The CDR3 sequence is CASSLKTGGSEGYTF. The CDR3 coding sequence is TGTGCCAGCAGCTTAAAGACAGGGGGCTCGGAAGGCTACACCTTC.

The chain uses TRBV7-2 and TRBJ2-1; TRBD2 agrees at 8 bases. Germline V gene lookup returns CDR1 SGHTA and CDR2 FQGNSA. V dropped 2 bases and J dropped 7; count of bases not matched to a gene: 4. This CDR3 has 14 amino acids. The CDR3 sequence: CASSLYGTRNEQFF. The CDR3 DNA reads as TGTGCCAGCAGCTTATACGGGACTAGGAATGAGCAGTTCTTC.

The V and J genes are TRBV20-1 and TRBJ2-7; D may correspond to TRBD1 or TRBD2 (6 bases each). Germline V lookup: CDR1 DFQATT, CDR2 SNEGSKA (reference sequence). This CDR3 comprises 12 residues. As DNA, the CDR3 is TGCGGAGGGGGGCATCAACCTTACGAGCAGTACGTC. It encodes CGGGHQPYEQYV.

This clonotype was counted between two and nine times. The chain links TRBV12-3 or TRBV12-4 to TRBJ2-1; no clear D. The CDR3 totals 13 residues. Trimming pared 2 bases from V and 5 bases from J, leaving 7 bases between. CDR3 nucleotide sequence: TGTGCCAGCAGTTTATCACGAAACAATGAGCAGTTCTTC. Its translation is CASSLSRNNEQFF.